Below are 28 T cell receptor beta chains sequenced from a single sample in a study of T cells in Graves' hyperthyroidism and ophthalmopathy. Template material for amplifying TCR beta CDR3 regions consisted of RNA transcripts. With the HTBI primer set, the TCR CDR3 went through a first round of RT-PCR. TCRdb ran MiXCR on the multiplex PCR reads and lists one entry per CDR3 protein. The data contain hundreds of thousands of distinct CDR3 sequences, less than 15% of them singletons. Sequencing used blood. These receptors were collected from a woman under 30 with Graves' hyperthyroidism.

This clonotype occurred many times. CDR3 sequence: CASSSPRRPSYNEQFF. Here the CDR3 DNA reads TGTGCCAGCAGCTCCCCCAGACGGCCTTCCTACAATGAGCAGTTCTTC. The chain recombines TRBV28 with TRBJ2-1, with D unclear. V dropped 6 bases and J dropped 1 base, with 16 bases sitting between them. Germline values: CDR1 MDHEN, CDR2 SYDVKM. The CDR3 is made up of 16 amino acids.

This clonotype was counted a few times. The chain has TRBV20-1 and TRBJ1-2; D remains ambiguous. In germline, CDR1 is DFQATT, CDR2 SNEGSKA (reference sequence). Trimming removed 6 bases at V and 3 bases at J, with 35 bases between. This CDR3 is built from 20 residues. The CDR3 reads CSATTGPVRRAGGSDYGYTF. In DNA form, the CDR3 reads TGCAGTGCGACAACTGGCCCTGTACGGCGCGCGGGCGGATCGGACTATGGCTACACCTTC.

This clonotype was detected only a few times. The chain joins TRBV11-2 to TRBJ2-5, with 9 bases that match TRBD2. V shed 5 bases and J 7 bases; nucleotides not matched to a gene: 2. CDR3 length equals 12 residues. Germline CDR1 is SGHAT and CDR2 is FQNNGV. CDR3: CASSQAGGTQYF. The CDR3 region has the DNA TGTGCCAGCAGCCAAGCGGGAGGGACCCAGTACTTC.

This clonotype was picked up a small number of times. The genes are TRBV12-3 or TRBV12-4 and TRBJ1-1; TRBD1 is a possible D gene (5 bases). This CDR3 has 14 residues. Trimming took 2 bases from V and 3 from J, leaving 10 bases between them. CDR3 in DNA: TGTGCCAGCAGTTTATGGGGCGGGGACACTGAAGCTTTCTTT. It codes for CASSLWGGDTEAFF.

This chain joins TRBV10-3 and TRBJ2-3, with D unclear. The CDR3 is 12 amino acids. Germline V gene lookup returns CDR1 ENHRY and CDR2 SYGVKD. The V and J ends lost 8 bases and 1 base respectively, with 7 bases between them. In DNA form, the CDR3 reads TGTGCCATCTCGATGGGCACAGATACGCAGTATTTT. It is translated as CAISMGTDTQYF.

This clonotype appeared many times. The chain is built from TRBV6-2 or TRBV6-3 and TRBJ2-2; 8 nucleotides match TRBD1. Germline loops: CDR1 MNHEY, CDR2 SVGEGT. The CDR3 spans 17 residues. J was trimmed by 0 bases and V by 2 bases; bases with no gene match: 5. In nucleotides, the CDR3 is TGTGCCAGCAGTTACGAAGGGACAGGAACGAACACCGGGGAGCTGTTTTTT. Translating it yields CASSYEGTGTNTGELFF.

This clonotype was recorded many times. The rearrangement links TRBV28 to TRBJ2-2; 7 bases map to TRBD2. Trimming at V came to 3 bases and at J to 6 bases, leaving 7 bases not matched to a gene. CDR3 length equals 15 residues. Germline CDR1 MDHEN, CDR2 SYDVKM. CDR3 nucleotides: TGTGCCAGCAGTTTCGGCGGGAGTGACGCCGGGGAGCTGTTTTTT. This gives the protein CASSFGGSDAGELFF.

The gene calls are TRBV29-1 and TRBJ2-2; D is unresolved. V was pared by 4 bases and J by 7 bases, with 10 bases between. The CDR3 consists of 12 residues. Germline CDR1 SQVTM, CDR2 ANQGSEA. As DNA, the CDR3 is TGCAGCGTTGTCCCCGGTGGCGGGGAGCTGTTTTTT. It specifies CSVVPGGGELFF.

This clonotype was observed a few times. The chain recombines TRBV5-1 with TRBJ2-7; 11 bases align to TRBD2. The germline V gene encodes CDR1 SGHRS and CDR2 YFSETQ. This CDR3 has 15 amino acids. V trimming: 4 bases; J trimming: 6 bases; junction bases outside the gene matches: 9. The CDR3 nucleotides are TGCGCCAGCAGCCCCGACAGCGGACTAGCGGGCGAGCAGTACTTC. Translated, it gives CASSPDSGLAGEQYF.

This clonotype was found many times. J is TRBJ2-5 and V is TRBV6-5; the D gene is possibly TRBD2 (6 bases). This CDR3 spans 13 amino acids. V lost 4 bases, J lost 4 bases, and 10 bases lay in between. Germline values: CDR1 MNHEY, CDR2 SVGAGI. In nucleotides, the CDR3 is TGTGCCAGCAGTTTCCGGGACTCAGAGACCCAGTACTTC. Amino acids: CASSFRDSETQYF.

There are a few counts of this clonotype. The rearrangement joins TRBV7-9 to TRBJ2-7; 10 bases are a match to TRBD2. The germline gives CDR1 SEHNR, CDR2 FQNEAQ (reference sequence). The V segment lost 6 bases and the J segment 7 bases; nucleotides outside the gene matches: 24. The CDR3 spans 19 residues. CDR3 amino acids: CASSRETASGRERPIEQYF. CDR3 nucleotides: TGTGCCAGCAGTCGAGAAACGGCTAGCGGGAGAGAGCGCCCAATAGAGCAGTACTTC. Supplemented by reference TRBV7-9 and TRBJ2-7, the full variable domain reads DTGVSQNPRHKITKRGQNVTFRCDPISEHNRLYWYRQTLGQGPEFLTYFQNEAQLEKSRLLSDRFSAERPKGSFSTLEIQRTEQGDSAMYLCASSRETASGRERPIEQYFGPGTRLTVT.

The chain links TRBV14 to TRBJ2-2, with 7 bases fitting TRBD2. The CDR3 is 16 residues long. Per germline, CDR1 SGHDN and CDR2 FVKESK. V was pared by 1 base and J by 6 bases, with 8 bases of the junction left unmatched. Here the CDR3 reads CASSQGGLVNPGELFF. Here the CDR3 DNA reads TGTGCCAGCAGCCAAGGTGGACTAGTTAATCCCGGGGAGCTGTTTTTT.

The gene calls are TRBV28 and TRBJ2-7; D is possibly TRBD1 (6 bases). This CDR3 is built from 14 residues. The germline gives CDR1 MDHEN, CDR2 SYDVKM. V was clipped by 10 bases and J by 0 bases, with 16 bases between them. Written as DNA, the CDR3 is TGTGCCACTACAACAGGGCTTAGCTCCTACGAGCAGTACTTC. Translated: CATTTGLSSYEQYF.

This clonotype was detected ten times or more. This rearrangement joins TRBV15 to TRBJ2-7; unclear D gene. The CDR3 contains 14 residues. V gave up 0 bases and J gave up 1 base, with 7 bases separating them. CDR1 and CDR2 from the germline V gene are LNHNV and YYDKDF (reference sequence). DNA for the CDR3: TGTGCCACCAGCAGAGATGCGGTATCCTACGAGCAGTACTTC. Translated, it gives CATSRDAVSYEQYF.

This clonotype was recorded at least ten times. The chain is built from TRBV29-1 and TRBJ2-7; 7 bases agree with TRBD1. The CDR3 runs to 13 residues. Germline CDR1 and CDR2: SQVTM and ANQGSEA. The trim removed 4 bases at V and 2 bases at J, leaving 5 bases unmatched. CDR3 amino acids: CSVGQGGTYEQYF. The CDR3 coding sequence is TGCAGCGTTGGACAGGGCGGAACCTACGAGCAGTACTTC.

This clonotype has at least ten counts. The gene calls are TRBV28 and TRBJ2-1; D unresolved. Germline loops: CDR1 MDHEN, CDR2 SYDVKM. The ends were cut back, 1 base at V and 7 bases at J, with 14 bases in the middle. The CDR3 is 15 amino acids. In DNA form, the CDR3 reads TGTGCCAGCAGTTTATCCCTGACGGAATGGAATGAGCAGTTCTTC. Its translation is CASSLSLTEWNEQFF. The entire variable domain, with the rest obtained from reference TRBV28 and TRBJ2-1, is as follows: DVKVTQSSRYLVKRTGEKVFLECVQDMDHENMFWYRQDPGLGLRLIYFSYDVKMKEKGDIPEGYSVSREKKERFSLILESASTNQTSMYLCASSLSLTEWNEQFFGPGTRLTVL.

This clonotype was detected only a few times. V is TRBV24-1 and J is TRBJ2-3; 9 bases map to TRBD2. Trimming removed 5 bases from V and 1 base from J; junction bases left unmatched: 18. Germline loops: CDR1 KGHDR, CDR2 SFDVKD. This CDR3 region has 20 residues. In DNA form, the CDR3 reads TGTGCCACCAGTGCTTCGCTCCGGAGGAATAGCGGGGGACGCACAGATACGCAGTATTTT. Amino acid sequence: CATSASLRRNSGGRTDTQYF.

In its sample, this clonotype was seen a few times. One end of the junction does not line up with germline, which may come from a read error. The rearrangement links TRBV4-3 to TRBJ1-1; D remains ambiguous. CDR3 length: 14 amino acids. The germline V gene has CDR1 LGHNA and CDR2 YSLEER. The CDR3 bases are TGCGCCGGCAGCCCCTACGGACGGTTCACTAAAGCTTTCTTT. Protein sequence: CAGSPYGRFTKAFF.

This clonotype was recorded many times. The genes are TRBV12-3 or TRBV12-4 and TRBJ2-7, with D possibly matching TRBD1 (5 bases). This CDR3 is 14 amino acids long. Trimming stripped 4 bases from V and 5 bases from J, with 15 bases between. The CDR3 sequence: CASSYYDSMDEQYF. CDR3 in DNA: TGTGCCAGCAGTTATTACGACAGTATGGACGAGCAGTACTTC.

This clonotype was counted between two and nine times. V usage is TRBV12-5 and J usage is TRBJ2-3; 10 nucleotides line up with TRBD2. This CDR3 is 19 amino acids long. J was trimmed by 3 bases and V by 3 bases; bases with no gene match: 15. Looked up from germline, CDR1 is LGHNT and CDR2 is FRNRAP. CDR3 protein: CASGFSPSGRASQTDTQYF. As DNA, the CDR3 is TGTGCTAGTGGTTTCTCTCCAAGCGGGAGGGCCTCTCAAACAGATACGCAGTATTTT.

There are many counts of this clonotype. This chain links TRBV20-1 with TRBJ2-2; possibly TRBD1 or TRBD2 for D (5 bases each). The CDR3 spans 13 residues. Between the trimmed V and J ends, which lost 3 bases and 7 bases, there was a span of 12 bases. The V gene's germline CDR1 is DFQATT and CDR2 SNEGSKA (reference sequence). CDR3 region: CSASRGPVGELFF. In DNA form, the CDR3 reads TGCAGTGCTAGCCGGGGCCCCGTCGGGGAGCTGTTTTTT.

This clonotype was counted once. A much larger clone differs by one base, so this may be a read error. The genes are TRBV12-3 or TRBV12-4 and TRBJ2-3, with a weak D call TRBD2 (6 bases). The length of the CDR3 is 14 residues. V was clipped by 10 bases and J by 4 bases, with 18 bases between them. The CDR3 sequence: CAIRRDPVADTQYF. The CDR3 nucleotides read TGTGCCATCAGGCGGGACCCAGTGGCAGATACGCAGTATTTT.

The sample holds many counts of this clonotype. The chain has TRBV20-1 and TRBJ2-3, with D uncertain. The CDR3 loop spans 11 amino acids. Germline lookup yields CDR1 DFQATT and CDR2 SNEGSKA (reference sequence). The V end was cut by 3 bases, the J end by 5 bases, with 6 bases between. CDR3 residues: CSASPRDTQYF. The CDR3, as DNA: TGCAGTGCTAGCCCGAGAGATACGCAGTATTTT.

There are many counts of this clonotype. J is TRBJ1-3 and V is TRBV5-1, with 7 positions matching TRBD1. V shed 4 bases, J shed 0 bases, and the junction held 4 bases outside the gene matches. The CDR3 is made up of 15 amino acids. CDR1 is SGHRS and CDR2 is YFSETQ in the germline V gene. In nucleotides, the CDR3 is TGCGCCAGCAGCGTGGGACAGAGCTCTGGAAACACCATATATTTT. Translated: CASSVGQSSGNTIYF. Supplemented by reference TRBV5-1 and TRBJ1-3, the full variable domain reads KAGVTQTPRYLIKTRGQQVTLSCSPISGHRSVSWYQQTPGQGLQFLFEYFSETQRNKGNFPGRFSGRQFSNSRSEMNVSTLELGDSALYLCASSVGQSSGNTIYFGEGSWLTVV.

This clonotype was seen more than once but under ten times. This sequence joins TRBV29-1 and TRBJ2-1, with 14 bases identical to TRBD2. Per germline, CDR1 SQVTM and CDR2 ANQGSEA. There are 14 residues in the CDR3. V shed 4 bases, J shed 9 bases, and the junction held 5 bases outside the gene matches. The CDR3 protein is CSVGGTSGSGEQFF. The DNA for the CDR3 is TGCAGCGTTGGTGGGACTAGCGGGAGTGGTGAGCAGTTCTTC.

The table lists this clonotype with a count of one. The rearrangement links TRBV19 to TRBJ2-5; tentatively, D is TRBD2 (6 bases). Per germline, CDR1 LNHDA and CDR2 SQIVND (reference sequence). This CDR3 is 13 amino acids long. Trimming pared 10 bases from V and 1 base from J, leaving 13 bases between. The CDR3 sequence: CATKIGGQETQYF. The CDR3 DNA reads as TGTGCCACCAAGATCGGGGGCCAAGAGACCCAGTACTTC. The variable domain in full, with the rest retrieved from reference TRBV19 and TRBJ2-5, is DGGITQSPKYLFRKEGQNVTLSCEQNLNHDAMYWYRQDPGQGLRLIYYSQIVNDFQKGDIAEGYSVSREKKESFPLTVTSAQKNPTAFYLCATKIGGQETQYFGPGTRLLVL.

This clonotype was counted many times. The rearrangement joins TRBV7-3 to TRBJ2-5, with 10 bases matching TRBD2. Per germline, CDR1 SGHTA and CDR2 FQGTGA. The CDR3 is 14 residues long. V shed 5 bases and J 4 bases; nucleotides not matched to a gene: 4. The CDR3 loop reads CASSLSGRTETQYF. The CDR3 DNA sequence: TGTGCCAGCAGCCTTAGCGGGAGGACAGAGACCCAGTACTTC.

In its sample, this clonotype was seen a few times. The chain employs TRBV12-3 or TRBV12-4 and TRBJ2-7; 7 bases line up with TRBD2. V lost 1 base to trimming and J lost 3 bases; unmatched junction nucleotides: 6. The CDR3 runs to 15 residues. The chain's CDR3 is CASSLGGAGRYEQYF. Here the CDR3 DNA reads TGTGCCAGCAGTTTAGGCGGAGCGGGACGCTACGAGCAGTACTTC.